This record looks at one TCR beta chain sequence and its context. Antigen specificity is unknown. The data were obtained in a study of OX40 agonist ivuxolimab in advanced cancers. Study details: As their treatment, patients were administered ivuxolimab, an agonistic anti-OX40 (CD134) antibody. Age averaged around 60 years (range roughly 20 to 90), and less than 85% were male.

Trimming took 7 bases from V and 3 from J, leaving 12 bases between them. Per the germline V gene, CDR1 is MNHEY and CDR2 is SVGAGI. The CDR3 runs to 13 residues. Profiling relied on immunoSEQ multiplex PCR, and the TCRdb table lists in-frame clones only, not all of them. There are about 110,000 clones in the sample; approximately 90% occur only once, and roughly 0.66% lies in the top ten. Overall study results and limits: Clonal expansion from baseline to week 6 occurred in both CD4+ and CD8+ T cells. Specificity for antigen went undetermined in the expanded peripheral T cells.

The sequence was obtained from an adult with an advanced solid tumor such as melanoma, head and neck, liver or kidney cancer. Sequencing used CD4+ or CD8+ T cells sorted from blood, obtained in a trial of the OX40 agonist ivuxolimab. The V gene is TRBV6-5, the J gene TRBJ1-1; possible D gene TRBD1, 5 bases. The CDR3 DNA follows: TGTGCCAGCAACCTTCAGGGAGACACTGAAGCTTTCTTT. Amino acids: CASNLQGDTEAFF.